The next 4 T cell receptor beta chains were all read from a single sample in a study of T cell changes during pregnancy in multiple sclerosis. Using immunoSEQ multiplex PCR, the repertoire was profiled, and TCRdb retains in-frame clones only, with some absent. The data hold 35,000 to 45,000 clones, with about 90% observed a single time. The sequences come from peripheral blood, collected in the second trimester of pregnancy. Receptors originate from a female donor in good health, enrolled as a control in a pregnancy study.

The chain carries TRBV7-2 and TRBJ2-3, with TRBD2 matching 10 bases. The CDR3 has 15 amino acids. V was clipped by 5 bases and J by 1 base; unmatched bases: 3. Germline lookup yields CDR1 SGHTA and CDR2 FQGNSA. The DNA for the CDR3 is TGTGCCAGCAGCCGGACTAGCGGACGCACAGATACGCAGTATTTT. Protein product: CASSRTSGRTDTQYF.

This clone was recorded a few times. The gene calls are TRBV7-7 and TRBJ1-1; no reliable D call. V lost 2 bases and J lost 0, with 4 bases in between. Germline assignment: CDR1 SSHAT and CDR2 FNYEAQ (reference sequence). The CDR3 runs 13 residues. The CDR3 protein is CASSLYLNTEAFF. Here the CDR3 DNA reads TGTGCCAGCAGCTTATATCTGAACACTGAAGCTTTCTTT.

The V and J genes are TRBV19 and TRBJ2-5, with 7 nucleotides matching TRBD2. CDR3 length equals 16 residues. Germline CDR1 is LNHDA and CDR2 is SQIVND (reference sequence). V lost 3 bases and J lost 1; bases outside the gene matches: 8. The CDR3 protein is CASSINSGTTQETQYF. The CDR3 bases are TGTGCCAGTAGTATTAATTCTGGGACTACCCAAGAGACCCAGTACTTC.

The rearrangement uses TRBV6-1 and TRBJ2-2, with a possible D match to TRBD2 (6 bases). The CDR3 has 17 residues. Trimming removed 1 base from V and 4 bases from J, with 16 bases in between. Looked up from germline, CDR1 is MNHNS and CDR2 is SASEGT. The CDR3 spells CASSEDEDSGITGELFF. The CDR3 coding sequence is TGTGCCAGCAGTGAAGACGAAGATAGCGGCATCACCGGGGAGCTGTTTTTT.